A single sample is the source of the 18 T cell receptor beta chains below, sequenced in a study of T cells in Graves' hyperthyroidism and ophthalmopathy. TCR beta CDR3 regions were amplified from RNA. The HTBI primer set served for first-round RT-PCR of the TCR CDR3. MiXCR, run by TCRdb on the multiplex PCR reads, gives a single entry per CDR3 protein. This sample has 250,000 to 350,000 distinct CDR3 sequences, with roughly 15% found just once. Sequencing was performed on blood. The receptors come from a young man with Graves' hyperthyroidism.

This clonotype has just a few counts. This chain connects TRBV15 to TRBJ2-2; 7 bases fit TRBD2. This CDR3 is built from 15 residues. J gave up 6 bases and V 8 bases, and 12 bases lay outside the gene matches. Germline V gene lookup returns CDR1 LNHNV and CDR2 YYDKDF (reference sequence). CDR3 residues: CATSLLREPPGELFF. CDR3 nucleotides: TGTGCCACCTCGCTTTTGCGGGAGCCACCCGGGGAGCTGTTTTTT.

This clonotype showed up many times. This sequence joins TRBV11-2 and TRBJ2-7; D gene ambiguous. V lost 6 bases and J lost 1, with 16 bases in between. Germline V gene data show CDR1 as SGHAT and CDR2 as FQNNGV. This CDR3 spans 15 amino acids. The CDR3 is CASRSSHGPSYEQYF. CDR3 nucleotide sequence: TGTGCCAGCAGGTCTTCGCACGGGCCTTCCTACGAGCAGTACTTC.

A note on this clonotype: This may be a read error: a much more frequent sequence differs by one nucleotide. The chain uses TRBV12-3 or TRBV12-4 and TRBJ2-2; D tentatively reads TRBD1 or TRBD2 (7 bases each). The CDR3 has 16 residues. The CDR3 protein is CTSSYSGTAGSGELFF. The CDR3 DNA reads as TGTACCAGCAGTTACTCCGGGACAGCGGGGTCCGGGGAGCTGTTTTTT.

This clonotype showed up many times. The gene calls are TRBV20-1 and TRBJ2-1; D assignment may be TRBD1 or TRBD2 (5 bases each). The CDR3 is 12 amino acids. In germline, CDR1 is DFQATT, CDR2 SNEGSKA (reference sequence). CDR3 sequence reads: CSPTRGYNEQFF. The CDR3 DNA is TGCAGCCCAACGAGGGGATACAATGAGCAGTTCTTC.

This clonotype was recorded many times. The V gene is TRBV6-1, the J gene TRBJ2-2, with D hard to call. Germline-derived CDR1 and CDR2 are MNHNS and SASEGT. The V end lost 6 bases, the J end lost 5 bases, and 13 bases lay between the germline ends. The CDR3 is 14 amino acids. CDR3 residues: CASSIEPGTGELFF. Here the CDR3 DNA reads TGTGCCAGCAGCATCGAACCGGGTACCGGGGAGCTGTTTTTT.

V and J are TRBV20-1 and TRBJ2-1; D gene ambiguous. Germline V CDR1 and CDR2: DFQATT, SNEGSKA (reference sequence). V was trimmed by 1 base and J by 0 bases, leaving 10 bases between them. The CDR3 runs to 15 residues. The CDR3 DNA follows: TGCAGTGCTAGAGGTTGGGCCAGCTCCTACAATGAGCAGTTCTTC. Translating gives CSARGWASSYNEQFF.

The gene calls are TRBV29-1 and TRBJ2-3, with unresolved D. The CDR3 is made up of 12 amino acids. V was clipped by 4 bases and J by 4 bases, with 9 bases between them. Germline CDR1 reads SQVTM; CDR2 reads ANQGSEA. The CDR3 reads CSVVAVADTQYF. The DNA for the CDR3 is TGCAGCGTTGTTGCGGTCGCAGATACGCAGTATTTT.

This clonotype was counted a few times. V gene TRBV6-1 combines with J gene TRBJ2-1; 9 positions match TRBD2. In germline, CDR1 is MNHNS, CDR2 SASEGT. Unmatched junction bases numbered 7, after V lost 0 bases and J lost 7 bases. The CDR3 has 16 amino acids. The CDR3 nucleotides are TGTGCCAGCAGTGAAGCGCACGCGGGAGGGGAGAATGAGCAGTTCTTC. It translates to CASSEAHAGGENEQFF.

There are many counts of this clonotype. The V gene is TRBV28, the J gene TRBJ2-7; a possible D gene is TRBD1 (6 bases). The CDR3 has 16 residues. V lost 3 bases and J 2 bases, leaving 17 bases between the germline ends. CDR1 MDHEN and CDR2 SYDVKM come from the germline V gene. The CDR3 nucleotides read TGTGCCAGCAGTTTTCCAAGGCGCAGGGGAACCTACGAGCAGTACTTC. The encoded protein is CASSFPRRRGTYEQYF.

This clonotype was detected many times. The genes are TRBV20-1 and TRBJ1-1; D remains ambiguous. Deletions cut 7 bases from V and 5 bases from J, with 11 bases between. CDR3 length: 11 residues. CDR1 and CDR2 (germline): DFQATT, SNEGSKA (reference sequence). CDR3 sequence (DNA): TGCAGTGGGATGGGGAGGACTGAAGCTTTCTTT. Residues: CSGMGRTEAFF.

The V gene is TRBV5-1, the J gene TRBJ2-3; 10 nucleotides agree with TRBD2. This CDR3 region has 18 residues. The germline V gene has CDR1 SGHRS and CDR2 YFSETQ. V gave up 0 bases and J gave up 6 bases; unmatched junction bases: 13. This CDR3 reads CASSLAVQIAGGYDTQYF. In nucleotides, the CDR3 is TGCGCCAGCAGCTTGGCGGTTCAAATAGCGGGAGGATACGATACGCAGTATTTT.

This clonotype was detected a few times. The genes are TRBV2 and TRBJ2-3, with 7 bases fitting TRBD2. Unmatched junction bases numbered 6, after V lost 1 base and J lost 5 bases. Germline CDR1 reads SNHLY; CDR2 reads FYNNEI. This CDR3 has 15 amino acids. CDR3 sequence (DNA): TGTGCCAGCAGTGAAGTTCCGGGAGGAGAAGATACGCAGTATTTT. Protein: CASSEVPGGEDTQYF.

The chain carries TRBV24-1 and TRBJ2-1, with D possibly TRBD2 on 6 matching bases. From germline, CDR1 is KGHDR and CDR2 SFDVKD. V lost 1 base and J 8 bases, leaving 14 bases between the germline ends. The CDR3 runs 15 residues. CDR3 DNA sequence: TGTGCCACCAGTGATTTCGGCGGGAAGGCGTATGAGCAGTTCTTC. This translates into CATSDFGGKAYEQFF.

The chain carries TRBV25-1 and TRBJ1-1; possibly TRBD1 for D (5 bases). The CDR3 is made up of 14 amino acids. Germline-derived CDR1 and CDR2 are MGHDK and SYGVNS. V was cut by 4 bases and J by 2 bases, with 11 bases left in between. The CDR3 DNA reads TGTGCCAGCAGTGTCGGGACTGCTAACACTGAAGCTTTCTTT. Amino acids: CASSVGTANTEAFF. Supplemented by reference TRBV25-1 and TRBJ1-1, the full variable domain reads EADIYQTPRYLVIGTGKKITLECSQTMGHDKMYWYQQDPGMELHLIHYSYGVNSTEKGDLSSESTVSRIRTEHFPLTLESARPSHTSQYLCASSVGTANTEAFFGQGTRLTVV.

This clonotype was recorded a few times. J is TRBJ2-5 and V is TRBV29-1; perhaps TRBD2 as D (5 bases). V was clipped by 5 bases and J by 0 bases, with 10 bases between them. CDR3 length: 13 residues. Germline CDR1 and CDR2: SQVTM and ANQGSEA. CDR3 in DNA: TGCAGCGTTCTTGACGGGAACCAAGAGACCCAGTACTTC. This codes for CSVLDGNQETQYF.

This clonotype was detected only a few times. The chain joins TRBV20-1 to TRBJ1-4; D gene uncertain. Germline V gives CDR1 DFQATT, CDR2 SNEGSKA (reference sequence). V was pared by 2 bases and J by 4 bases, with 14 bases between. This CDR3 has 15 amino acids. CDR3 sequence reads: CSARRPDSGNEKLFF. The CDR3 DNA sequence: TGCAGTGCTAGAAGGCCGGATTCCGGTAATGAAAAACTGTTTTTT.

This clonotype showed up many times. The V and J genes are TRBV24-1 and TRBJ2-5; 7 nucleotides align to TRBD2. CDR3 length: 16 residues. CDR1 KGHDR and CDR2 SFDVKD come from the germline V gene. Trimming took 3 bases from V and 4 from J; bases not matched to a gene: 10. The CDR3 DNA sequence: TGTGCCACCAGTGATCCCCTCGGTAGCGGGCGAGAGACCCAGTACTTC. Protein sequence: CATSDPLGSGRETQYF.

This clonotype has just a few counts. A read error may be the cause here, since a much bigger clone is one base away. V gene TRBV28 combines with J gene TRBJ1-1; D is uncertain. Germline CDR1 reads MDHEN; CDR2 reads SYDVKM. The CDR3 has 14 amino acids. Written as DNA, the CDR3 is TGTGCCAGCAGTTTACAGTCCGGGAGCACTGAAACTTTCTTT. This translates into CASSLQSGSTETFF.